This T cell receptor (beta chain) was found in a study of beta chain features in type 1 diabetes. Study-wide background: On cell yields, gender and age, patients and healthy donors were similar.

Of note for this clone: What it binds is not known.

Broader study findings: Although PCR might favor shorter templates, it would do so equally in patients and controls. Shortening of TCRB CDR3s, moderate but significant, appeared in all four CD4+ subsets of Type 1 diabetes patients.

CDR1 is ENHRY and CDR2 is SYGVKD in the germline V gene. The CDR3 runs 13 residues. Between the trimmed V and J ends, which lost 7 bases and 5 bases, there was a span of 12 bases. What was sequenced were expressed TCRB transcripts, since all of the isolated RNA had been reverse transcribed. This table comes from immunoSEQ multiplex PCR, and its TCRdb copy is limited to in-frame clones, with some not included. The sample holds about 370,000 clones; 8.5% to 10% are singletons and the top ten take 0.6%. V is TRBV10-3 and J is TRBJ2-1, with D unresolved. What was sequenced was central memory CD4+ T cells from blood. This receptor was taken from a man aged 25 to 40 with type 1 diabetes. The CDR3, as DNA: TGTGCCATCAACCCGCGCCCCGACAATGAGCAGTTCTTC. Protein sequence: CAINPRPDNEQFF.